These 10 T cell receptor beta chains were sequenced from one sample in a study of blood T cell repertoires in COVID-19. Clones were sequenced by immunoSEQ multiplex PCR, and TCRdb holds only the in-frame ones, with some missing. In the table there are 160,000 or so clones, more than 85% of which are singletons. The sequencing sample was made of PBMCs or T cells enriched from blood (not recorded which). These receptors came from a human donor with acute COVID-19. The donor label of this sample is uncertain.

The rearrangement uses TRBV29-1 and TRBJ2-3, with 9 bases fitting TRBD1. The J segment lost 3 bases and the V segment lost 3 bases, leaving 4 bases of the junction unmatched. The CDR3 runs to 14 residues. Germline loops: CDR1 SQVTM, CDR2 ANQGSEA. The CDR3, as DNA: TGCAGCGTTGATTACAGGGGGCTAACAGATACGCAGTATTTT. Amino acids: CSVDYRGLTDTQYF.

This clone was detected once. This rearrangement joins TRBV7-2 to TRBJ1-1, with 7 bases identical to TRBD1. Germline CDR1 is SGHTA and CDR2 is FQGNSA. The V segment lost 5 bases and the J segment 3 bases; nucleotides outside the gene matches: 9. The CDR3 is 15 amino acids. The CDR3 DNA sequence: TGTGCCAGCAGCCCAGGGGGATATACGCACACTGAAGCTTTCTTT. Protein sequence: CASSPGGYTHTEAFF.

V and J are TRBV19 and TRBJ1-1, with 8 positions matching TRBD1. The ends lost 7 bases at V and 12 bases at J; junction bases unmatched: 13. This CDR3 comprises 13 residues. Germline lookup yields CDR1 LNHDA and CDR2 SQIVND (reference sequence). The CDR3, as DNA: TGTGCCAGTAACCGATGGGACAGGCCCGATCCTTTCTTT. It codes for CASNRWDRPDPFF.

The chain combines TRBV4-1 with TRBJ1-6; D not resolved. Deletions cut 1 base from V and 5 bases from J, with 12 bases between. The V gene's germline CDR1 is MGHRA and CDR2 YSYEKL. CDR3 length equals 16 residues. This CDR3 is CASSQVTGGDNSPLHF. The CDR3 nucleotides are TGCGCCAGCAGCCAAGTAACCGGAGGCGATAATTCACCCCTCCACTTT.

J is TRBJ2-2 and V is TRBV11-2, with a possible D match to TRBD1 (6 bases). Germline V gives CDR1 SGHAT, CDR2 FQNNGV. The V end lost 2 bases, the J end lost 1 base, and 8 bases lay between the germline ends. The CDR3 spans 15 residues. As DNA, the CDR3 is TGTGCCAGCAGCTTATGGACAGAGAACACCGGGGAGCTGTTTTTT. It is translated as CASSLWTENTGELFF.

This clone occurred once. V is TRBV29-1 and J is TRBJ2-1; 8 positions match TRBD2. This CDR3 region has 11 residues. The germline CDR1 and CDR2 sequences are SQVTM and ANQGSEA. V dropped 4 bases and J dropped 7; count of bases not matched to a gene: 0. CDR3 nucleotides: TGCAGCGTTGGCGGGGGGAATGAGCAGTTCTTC. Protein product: CSVGGGNEQFF.

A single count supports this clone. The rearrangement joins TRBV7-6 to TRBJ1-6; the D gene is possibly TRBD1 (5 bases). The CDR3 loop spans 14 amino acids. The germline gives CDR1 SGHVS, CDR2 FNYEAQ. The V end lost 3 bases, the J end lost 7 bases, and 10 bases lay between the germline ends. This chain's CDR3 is CASSFGQGNSPLHF. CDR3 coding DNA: TGTGCCAGCAGCTTCGGTCAGGGAAATTCACCCCTCCACTTT. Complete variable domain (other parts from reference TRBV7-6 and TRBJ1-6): GAGVSQSPRYKVTKRGQDVALRCDPISGHVSLYWYRQALGQGPEFLTYFNYEAQQDKSGLPNDRFSAERPEGSISTLTIQRTEQRDSAMYRCASSFGQGNSPLHFGNGTRLTVT.

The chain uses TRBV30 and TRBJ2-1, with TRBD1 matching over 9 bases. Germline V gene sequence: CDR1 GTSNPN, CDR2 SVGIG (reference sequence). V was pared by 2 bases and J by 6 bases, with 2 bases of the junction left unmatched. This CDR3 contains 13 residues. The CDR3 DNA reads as TGTGCCTGGAGTCTACAGGGGGCCAATGAGCAGTTCTTC. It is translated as CAWSLQGANEQFF.

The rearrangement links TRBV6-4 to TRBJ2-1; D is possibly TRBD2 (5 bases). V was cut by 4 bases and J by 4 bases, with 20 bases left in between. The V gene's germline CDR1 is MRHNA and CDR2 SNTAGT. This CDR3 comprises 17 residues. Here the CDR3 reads CASSASKSGGLYNEQFF. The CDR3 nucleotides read TGTGCCAGCAGTGCCTCGAAATCAGGCGGGCTTTACAATGAGCAGTTCTTC.

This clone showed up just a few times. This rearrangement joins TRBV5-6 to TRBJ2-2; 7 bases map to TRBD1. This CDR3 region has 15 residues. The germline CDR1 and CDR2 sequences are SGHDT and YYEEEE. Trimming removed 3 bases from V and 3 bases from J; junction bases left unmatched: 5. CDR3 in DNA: TGTGCCAGCAGCTCGGACAGGCTCTACACCGGGGAGCTGTTTTTT. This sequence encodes CASSSDRLYTGELFF. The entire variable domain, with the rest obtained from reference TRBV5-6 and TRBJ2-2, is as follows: DAGVTQSPTHLIKTRGQQVTLRCSPKSGHDTVSWYQQALGQGPQFIFQYYEEEERQRGNFPDRFSGHQFPNYSSELNVNALLLGDSALYLCASSSDRLYTGELFFGEGSRLTVL.